These 2 T cell receptor beta chains were all obtained from the same sample, sequenced in a study of cytomegalovirus exposure and HLA in healthy donors. The PCR used 60 Vbeta and 13 Jbeta primers. Profiling relied on immunoSEQ multiplex PCR, and the TCRdb table lists in-frame clones only, not all of them. Among some 60,000 clones, 80% were seen once, and the ten largest hold nearly 6%. Input material: PBMCs. The receptors come from a male donor in good health and CMV-seronegative.

This chain joins TRBV6-5 and TRBJ1-6; D gene ambiguous. Germline lookup yields CDR1 MNHEY and CDR2 SVGAGI. The CDR3 runs to 15 residues. V gave up 0 bases and J gave up 4 bases, with 7 bases separating them. CDR3 residues: CASSYSTGYNSPLHF. For the CDR3, the DNA is TGTGCCAGCAGTTACTCGACTGGGTATAATTCACCCCTCCACTTT.

The gene calls are TRBV19 and TRBJ2-7; the match to TRBD1 covers 7 bases. The CDR3 totals 14 residues. Germline CDR1 and CDR2: LNHDA and SQIVND (reference sequence). J gave up 3 bases and V 6 bases, and 8 bases lay outside the gene matches. The DNA for the CDR3 is TGTGCCAGTAGGACAACAGGGGCAGGCTACGAGCAGTACTTC. It specifies CASRTTGAGYEQYF. The entire variable domain, with the rest obtained from reference TRBV19 and TRBJ2-7, is as follows: DGGITQSPKYLFRKEGQNVTLSCEQNLNHDAMYWYRQDPGQGLRLIYYSQIVNDFQKGDIAEGYSVSREKKESFPLTVTSAQKNPTAFYLCASRTTGAGYEQYFGPGTRLTVT.